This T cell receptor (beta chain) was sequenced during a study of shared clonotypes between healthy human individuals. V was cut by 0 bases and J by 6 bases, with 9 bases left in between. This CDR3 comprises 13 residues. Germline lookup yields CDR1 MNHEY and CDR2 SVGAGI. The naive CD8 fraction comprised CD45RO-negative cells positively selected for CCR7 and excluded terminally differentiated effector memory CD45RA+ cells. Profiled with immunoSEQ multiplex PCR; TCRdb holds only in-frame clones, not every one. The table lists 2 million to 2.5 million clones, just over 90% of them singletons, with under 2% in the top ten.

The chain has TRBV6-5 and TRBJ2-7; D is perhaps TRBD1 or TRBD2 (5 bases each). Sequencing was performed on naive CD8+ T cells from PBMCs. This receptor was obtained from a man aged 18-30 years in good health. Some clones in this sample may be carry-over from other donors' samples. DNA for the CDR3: TGTGCCAGCAGTTACTCAGAGGGGACCGAGCAGTACTTC. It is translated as CASSYSEGTEQYF.